This T cell receptor beta chain was captured in a study of blood T cell repertoires in COVID-19. Overall study: Acute and convalescent COVID-19 samples came from the United States, Italy and Spain. In each case, the material was cDNA or gDNA derived from T cells, B-cell-depleted T cells, or PBMCs.

In the authors' workflow: Estimation of nucleated cell counts was performed using reference gene primer amplification. The method was immunoSEQ multiplex PCR; TCRdb's version includes in-frame clones alone and lacks a portion of them. V and J calls and clone size follow that table, whereas D and trimming were derived from the DNA. The table has about 250,000 clones, 65% to 85% seen once. CDR1 is ENHRY and CDR2 is SYGVKD in the germline V gene. V lost 11 bases to trimming and J lost 0 bases; unmatched junction nucleotides: 8. The CDR3 runs to 14 residues. The sequence was collected from a woman aged 40 to 50 who had recovered from COVID-19. Sequencing input: peripheral blood. V is TRBV10-3 and J is TRBJ2-7, with 9 bases that match TRBD1. The CDR3 protein is CALQPGQGSYEQYF. The CDR3 bases are TGTGCCTTACAACCGGGACAGGGCTCCTACGAGCAGTACTTC.